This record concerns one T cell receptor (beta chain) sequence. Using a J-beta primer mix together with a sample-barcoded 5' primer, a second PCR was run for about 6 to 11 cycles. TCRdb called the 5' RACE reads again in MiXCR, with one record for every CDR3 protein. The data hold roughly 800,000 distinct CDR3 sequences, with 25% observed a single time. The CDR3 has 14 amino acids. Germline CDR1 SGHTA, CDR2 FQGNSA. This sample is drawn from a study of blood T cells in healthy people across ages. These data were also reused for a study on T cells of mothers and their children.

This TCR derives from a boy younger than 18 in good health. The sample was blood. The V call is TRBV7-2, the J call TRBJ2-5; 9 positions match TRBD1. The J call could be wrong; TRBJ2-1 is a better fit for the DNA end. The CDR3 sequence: CASSLDRGRYEQFF. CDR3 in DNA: TGTGCCAGCAGCCTAGACAGGGGGAGGTATGAGCAGTTCTTC.